Below, one T cell receptor (beta chain) is given with its context. Germline CDR1 and CDR2: SGHTA and FQGTGA. The V end lost 5 bases, the J end lost 1 base, and 11 bases lay between the germline ends. This CDR3 has 14 amino acids. This specimen comes from a study of Tregs in tolerant kidney transplant recipients. Sequencing was performed with immunoSEQ multiplex PCR; in TCRdb, only in-frame clones are kept and a portion is missing. The sample holds around 61,000 clones, around 83% seen once. The clonotype originates from a human donor in good health. This rearrangement joins TRBV7-3 to TRBJ2-5, with unresolved D. Sequencing input: CD4+ T cells from blood. The CDR3 region has the DNA TGTGCCAGCAGCCTAATGGAGACCCAAGAGACCCAGTACTTC. This encodes CASSLMETQETQYF.